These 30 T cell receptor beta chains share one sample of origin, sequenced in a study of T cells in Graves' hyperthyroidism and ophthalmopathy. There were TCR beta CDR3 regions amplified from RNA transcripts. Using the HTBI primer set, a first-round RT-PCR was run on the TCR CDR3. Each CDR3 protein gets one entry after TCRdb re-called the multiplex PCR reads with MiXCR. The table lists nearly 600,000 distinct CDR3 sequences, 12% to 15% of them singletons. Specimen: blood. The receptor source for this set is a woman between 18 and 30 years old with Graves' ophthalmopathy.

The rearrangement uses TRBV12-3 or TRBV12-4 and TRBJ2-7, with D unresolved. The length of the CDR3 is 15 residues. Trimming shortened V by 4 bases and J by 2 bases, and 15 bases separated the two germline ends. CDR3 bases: TGTGCCAGCAGTTCACCTACAGAATCCCCCTACGAGCAGTACTTC. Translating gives CASSSPTESPYEQYF.

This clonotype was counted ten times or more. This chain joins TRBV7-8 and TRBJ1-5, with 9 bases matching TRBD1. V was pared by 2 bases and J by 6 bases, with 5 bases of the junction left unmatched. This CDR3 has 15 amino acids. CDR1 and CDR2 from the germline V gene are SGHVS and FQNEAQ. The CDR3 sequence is CASSLRTGDLQPQHF. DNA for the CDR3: TGTGCCAGCAGCTTACGGACAGGGGATCTTCAGCCCCAGCATTTT.

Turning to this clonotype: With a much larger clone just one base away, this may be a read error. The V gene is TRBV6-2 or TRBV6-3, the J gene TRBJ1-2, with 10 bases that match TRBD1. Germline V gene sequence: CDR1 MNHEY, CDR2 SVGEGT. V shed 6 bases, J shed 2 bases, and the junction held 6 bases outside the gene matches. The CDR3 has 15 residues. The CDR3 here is CASRTETGGNYGYTF. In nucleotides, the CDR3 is TGTGCCAGCAGAACCGAGACAGGGGGCAACTATGGCTACACCTTC.

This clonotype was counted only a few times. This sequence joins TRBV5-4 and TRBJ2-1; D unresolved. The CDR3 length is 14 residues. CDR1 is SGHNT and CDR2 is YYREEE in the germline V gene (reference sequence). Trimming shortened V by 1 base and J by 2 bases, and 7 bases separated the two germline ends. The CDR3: CASSLSRPYNEQFF. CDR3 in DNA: TGTGCCAGCAGCTTGAGTCGACCCTACAATGAGCAGTTCTTC.

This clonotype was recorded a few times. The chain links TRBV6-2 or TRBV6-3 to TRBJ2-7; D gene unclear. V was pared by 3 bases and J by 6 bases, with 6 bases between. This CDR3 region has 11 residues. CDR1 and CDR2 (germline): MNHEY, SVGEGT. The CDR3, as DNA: TGTGCCAGCAGTTATATCCGCGAGCAGTACTTC. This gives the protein CASSYIREQYF.

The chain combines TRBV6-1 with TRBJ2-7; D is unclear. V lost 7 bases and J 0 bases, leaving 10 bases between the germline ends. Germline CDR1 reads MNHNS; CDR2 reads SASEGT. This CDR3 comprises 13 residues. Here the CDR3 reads CASTKISSYEQYF. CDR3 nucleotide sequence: TGTGCCAGCACTAAAATTAGCTCCTACGAGCAGTACTTC.

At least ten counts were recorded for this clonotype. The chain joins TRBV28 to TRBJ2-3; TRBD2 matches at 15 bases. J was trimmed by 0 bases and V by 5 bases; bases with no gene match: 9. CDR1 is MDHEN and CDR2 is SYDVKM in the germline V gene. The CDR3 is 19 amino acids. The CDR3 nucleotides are TGTGCCAGCAGTACCCAGGGACTAGCGGGAGGAACTAGCACAGATACGCAGTATTTT. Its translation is CASSTQGLAGGTSTDTQYF.

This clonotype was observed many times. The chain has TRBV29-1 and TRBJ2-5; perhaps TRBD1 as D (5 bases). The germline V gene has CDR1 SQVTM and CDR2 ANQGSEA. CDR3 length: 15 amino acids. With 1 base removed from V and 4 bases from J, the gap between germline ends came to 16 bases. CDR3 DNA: TGCAGCGTTGAAGGAACGACAGCAAGCCCAGAGACCCAGTACTTC. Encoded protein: CSVEGTTASPETQYF.

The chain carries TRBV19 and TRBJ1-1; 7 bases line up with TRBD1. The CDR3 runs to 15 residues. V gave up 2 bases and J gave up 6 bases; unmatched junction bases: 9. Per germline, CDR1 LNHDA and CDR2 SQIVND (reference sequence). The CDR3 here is CASSIKQGLSPEAFF. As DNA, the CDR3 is TGTGCCAGTAGTATAAAACAGGGGTTGAGTCCTGAAGCTTTCTTT.

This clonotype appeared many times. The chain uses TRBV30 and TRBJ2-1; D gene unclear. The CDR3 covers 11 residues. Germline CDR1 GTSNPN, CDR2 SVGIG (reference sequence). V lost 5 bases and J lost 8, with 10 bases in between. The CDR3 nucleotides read TGTGCCTGGTCCCGATGGGATGAGCAGTTCTTC. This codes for CAWSRWDEQFF.

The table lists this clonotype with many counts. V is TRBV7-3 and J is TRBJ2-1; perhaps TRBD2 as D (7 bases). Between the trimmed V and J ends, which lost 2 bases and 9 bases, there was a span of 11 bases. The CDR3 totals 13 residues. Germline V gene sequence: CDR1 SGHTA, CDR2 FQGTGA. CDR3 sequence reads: CASSLPGEGEQFF. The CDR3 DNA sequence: TGTGCCAGCAGCTTACCAGGGGAGGGTGAGCAGTTCTTC.

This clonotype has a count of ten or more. The CDR3 region has the DNA TGTGCCACCAGTGATTTGGGACAGGACCTTAGGACTAGCGGGAGCTCCTACAATGAGCAGTTCTTC. This sequence encodes CATSDLGQDLRTSGSSYNEQFF. J is TRBJ2-1 and V is TRBV24-1, with 13 bases identical to TRBD2. CDR3 length: 22 amino acids. Germline CDR1 and CDR2: KGHDR and SFDVKD. J gave up 0 bases and V 0 bases, and 13 bases lay outside the gene matches.

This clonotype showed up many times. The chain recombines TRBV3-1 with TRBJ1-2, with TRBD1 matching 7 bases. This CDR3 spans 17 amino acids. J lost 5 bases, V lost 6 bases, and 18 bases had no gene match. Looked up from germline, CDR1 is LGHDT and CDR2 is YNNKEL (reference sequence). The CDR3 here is CASSLIFRDRDWYGYTF. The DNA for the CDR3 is TGTGCCAGCAGTCTCATTTTCCGGGACAGAGACTGGTATGGCTACACCTTC.

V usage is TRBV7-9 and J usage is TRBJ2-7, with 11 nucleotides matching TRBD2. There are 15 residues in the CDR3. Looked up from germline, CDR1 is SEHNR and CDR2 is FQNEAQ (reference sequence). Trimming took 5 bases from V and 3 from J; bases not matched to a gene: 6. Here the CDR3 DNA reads TGTGCCAGCAGCGAAAGACTAGCGGGAAGCTACGAGCAGTACTTC. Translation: CASSERLAGSYEQYF.

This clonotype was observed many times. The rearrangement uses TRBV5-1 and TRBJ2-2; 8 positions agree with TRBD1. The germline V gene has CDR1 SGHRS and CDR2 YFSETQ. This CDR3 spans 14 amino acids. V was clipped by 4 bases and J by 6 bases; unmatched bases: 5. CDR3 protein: CASSPGGLSGELFF. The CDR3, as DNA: TGCGCCAGCAGCCCAGGGGGCCTCTCCGGGGAGCTGTTTTTT.

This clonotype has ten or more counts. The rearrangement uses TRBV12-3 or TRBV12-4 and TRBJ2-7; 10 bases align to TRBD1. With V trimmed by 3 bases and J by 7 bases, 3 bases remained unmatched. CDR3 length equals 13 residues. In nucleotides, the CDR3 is TGTGCCAGCAGTTTCGACAGGGGGCGTGAGCAGTACTTC. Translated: CASSFDRGREQYF.

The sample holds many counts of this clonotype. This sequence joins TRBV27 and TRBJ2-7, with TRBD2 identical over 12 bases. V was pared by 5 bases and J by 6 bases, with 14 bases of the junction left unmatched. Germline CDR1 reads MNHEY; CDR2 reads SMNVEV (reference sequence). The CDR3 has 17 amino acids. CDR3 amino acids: CASSRLAGVPPRGEQYF. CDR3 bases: TGTGCCAGCAGTAGACTAGCGGGAGTGCCCCCGCGCGGCGAGCAGTACTTC.

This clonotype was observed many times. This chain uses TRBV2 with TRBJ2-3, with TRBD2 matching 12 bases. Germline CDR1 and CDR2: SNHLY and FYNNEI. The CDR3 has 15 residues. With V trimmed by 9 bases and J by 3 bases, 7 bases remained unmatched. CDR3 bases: TGTGCCAGTGGAGGACTAGCGGGACCGACAGATACGCAGTATTTT. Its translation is CASGGLAGPTDTQYF.

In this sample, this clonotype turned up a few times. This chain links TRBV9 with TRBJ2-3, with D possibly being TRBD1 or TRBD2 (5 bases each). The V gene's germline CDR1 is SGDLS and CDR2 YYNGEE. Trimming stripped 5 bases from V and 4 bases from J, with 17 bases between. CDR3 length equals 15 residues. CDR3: CASRPPGRGADTQYF. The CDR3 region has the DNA TGTGCCAGCAGACCGCCGGGACGGGGTGCAGATACGCAGTATTTT.

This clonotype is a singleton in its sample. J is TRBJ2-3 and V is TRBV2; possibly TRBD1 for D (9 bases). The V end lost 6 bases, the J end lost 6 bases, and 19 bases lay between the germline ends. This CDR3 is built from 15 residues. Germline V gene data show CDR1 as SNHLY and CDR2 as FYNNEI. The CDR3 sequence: CASSGTGGGRDTQYF. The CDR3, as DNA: TGTGCCAGCAGCGGTACAGGGGGCGGGAGGGATACGCAGTATTTT.

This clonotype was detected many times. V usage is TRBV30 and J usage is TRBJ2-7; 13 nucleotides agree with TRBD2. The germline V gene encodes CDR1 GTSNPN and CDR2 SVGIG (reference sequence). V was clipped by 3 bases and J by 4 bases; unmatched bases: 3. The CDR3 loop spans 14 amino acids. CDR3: CAWSRLAGGYEQYF. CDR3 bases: TGTGCCTGGAGCCGACTAGCGGGAGGATACGAGCAGTACTTC.

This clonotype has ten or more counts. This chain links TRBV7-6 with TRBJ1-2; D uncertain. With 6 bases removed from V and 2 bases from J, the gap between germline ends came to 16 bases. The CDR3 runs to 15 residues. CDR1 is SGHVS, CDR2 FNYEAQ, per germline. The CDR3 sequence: CASSPRLRGNYGYTF. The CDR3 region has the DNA TGTGCCAGCAGTCCCCGACTCCGCGGGAACTATGGCTACACCTTC.

Here the CDR3 DNA reads TGTGCCAGCAGCGACGGACAGTTCTATGGCTACACCTTC. The encoded protein is CASSDGQFYGYTF. This sequence joins TRBV9 and TRBJ1-2; weak D call: TRBD1 (6 bases). This CDR3 is 13 amino acids long. Germline CDR1 SGDLS, CDR2 YYNGEE. Trimming removed 3 bases at V and 4 bases at J, with 10 bases between.

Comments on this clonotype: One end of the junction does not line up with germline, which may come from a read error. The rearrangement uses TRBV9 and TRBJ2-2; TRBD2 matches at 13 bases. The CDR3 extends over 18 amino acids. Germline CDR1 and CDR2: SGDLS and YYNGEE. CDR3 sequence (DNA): TGTGCCAGCAGCGTATCCCGGACTAGCGGGAGAGGTACCGGGAAGCTGTTTTTT. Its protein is CASSVSRTSGRGTGKLFF.

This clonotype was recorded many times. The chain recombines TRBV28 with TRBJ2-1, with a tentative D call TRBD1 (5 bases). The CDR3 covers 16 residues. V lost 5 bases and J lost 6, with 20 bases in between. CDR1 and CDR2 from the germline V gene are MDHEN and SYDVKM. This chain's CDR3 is CASSKTAHSWSNEQFF. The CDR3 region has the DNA TGTGCCAGCAGTAAGACAGCGCACTCCTGGAGCAATGAGCAGTTCTTC.

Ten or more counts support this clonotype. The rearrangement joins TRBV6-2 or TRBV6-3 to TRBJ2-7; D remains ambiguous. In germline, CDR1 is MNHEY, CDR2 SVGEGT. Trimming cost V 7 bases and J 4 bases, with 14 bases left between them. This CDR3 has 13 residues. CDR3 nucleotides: TGTGCCAGCACGCCAGTTGGGTCTTACGAGCAGTACTTC. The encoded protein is CASTPVGSYEQYF.

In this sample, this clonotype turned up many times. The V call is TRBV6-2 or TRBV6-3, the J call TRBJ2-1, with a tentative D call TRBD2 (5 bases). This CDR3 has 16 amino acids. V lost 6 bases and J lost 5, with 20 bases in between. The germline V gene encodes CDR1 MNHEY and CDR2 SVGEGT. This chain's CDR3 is CASSPVSGTPNNEQFF. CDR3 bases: TGTGCCAGCAGCCCAGTGTCGGGAACTCCCAACAATGAGCAGTTCTTC.

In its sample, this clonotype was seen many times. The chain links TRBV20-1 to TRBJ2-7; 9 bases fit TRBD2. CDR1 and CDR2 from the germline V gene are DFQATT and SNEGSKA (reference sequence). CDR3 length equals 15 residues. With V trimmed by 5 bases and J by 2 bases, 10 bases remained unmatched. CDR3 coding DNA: TGCAGTGCTGAGAGGGCGGGAGGGTACCCCTACGAGCAGTACTTC. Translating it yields CSAERAGGYPYEQYF.

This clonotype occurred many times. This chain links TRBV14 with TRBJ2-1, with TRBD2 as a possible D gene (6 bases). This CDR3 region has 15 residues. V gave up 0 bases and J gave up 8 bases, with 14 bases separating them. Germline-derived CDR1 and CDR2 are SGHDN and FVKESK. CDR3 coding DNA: TGTGCCAGCAGCCAAGATATCATCTGGGGGGATGAGCAGTTCTTC. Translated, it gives CASSQDIIWGDEQFF.

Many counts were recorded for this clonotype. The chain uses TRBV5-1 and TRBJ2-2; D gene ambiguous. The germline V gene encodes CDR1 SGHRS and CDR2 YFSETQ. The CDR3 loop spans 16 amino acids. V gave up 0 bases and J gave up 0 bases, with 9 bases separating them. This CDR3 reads CASSLAQSANTGELFF. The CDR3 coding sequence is TGCGCCAGCAGCTTGGCCCAGAGCGCGAACACCGGGGAGCTGTTTTTT.